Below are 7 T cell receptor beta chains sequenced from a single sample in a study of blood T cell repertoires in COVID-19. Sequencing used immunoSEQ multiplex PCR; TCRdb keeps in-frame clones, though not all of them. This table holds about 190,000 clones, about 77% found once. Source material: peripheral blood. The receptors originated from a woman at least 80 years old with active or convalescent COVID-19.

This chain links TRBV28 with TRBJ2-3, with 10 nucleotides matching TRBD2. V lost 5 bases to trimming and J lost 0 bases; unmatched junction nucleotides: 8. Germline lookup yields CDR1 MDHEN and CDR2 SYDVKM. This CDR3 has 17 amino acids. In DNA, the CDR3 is TGTGCCAGCAGTACCCGGACTAGCGGAAGTAGCACAGATACGCAGTATTTT. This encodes CASSTRTSGSSTDTQYF. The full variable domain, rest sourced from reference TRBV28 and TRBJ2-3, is DVKVTQSSRYLVKRTGEKVFLECVQDMDHENMFWYRQDPGLGLRLIYFSYDVKMKEKGDIPEGYSVSREKKERFSLILESASTNQTSMYLCASSTRTSGSSTDTQYFGPGTRLTVL.

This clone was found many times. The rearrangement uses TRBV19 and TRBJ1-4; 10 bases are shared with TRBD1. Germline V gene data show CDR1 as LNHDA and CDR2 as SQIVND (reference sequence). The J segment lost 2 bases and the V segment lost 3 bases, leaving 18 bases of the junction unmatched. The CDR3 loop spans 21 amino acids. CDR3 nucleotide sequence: TGTGCCAGTAGTATTTTTCGGGGACAGGGGCCGCGGTCCCCCACTAATGAAAAACTGTTTTTT. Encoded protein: CASSIFRGQGPRSPTNEKLFF.

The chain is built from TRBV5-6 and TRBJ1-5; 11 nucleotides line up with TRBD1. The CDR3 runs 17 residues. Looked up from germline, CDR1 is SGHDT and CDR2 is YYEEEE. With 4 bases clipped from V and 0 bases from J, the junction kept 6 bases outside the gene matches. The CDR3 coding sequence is TGTGCCAGCAGCCGGGACAGGGGGTCTTATAGCAATCAGCCCCAGCATTTT. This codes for CASSRDRGSYSNQPQHF.

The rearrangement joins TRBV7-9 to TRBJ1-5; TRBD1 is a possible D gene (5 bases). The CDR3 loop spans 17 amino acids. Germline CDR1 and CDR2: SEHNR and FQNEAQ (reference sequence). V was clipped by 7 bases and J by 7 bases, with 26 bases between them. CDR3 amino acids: CASTNTDGGSLVQPQHF. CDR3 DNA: TGTGCCAGCACCAACACCGACGGGGGATCTCTTGTCCAGCCCCAGCATTTT. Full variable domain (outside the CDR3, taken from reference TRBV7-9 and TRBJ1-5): DTGVSQNPRHKITKRGQNVTFRCDPISEHNRLYWYRQTLGQGPEFLTYFQNEAQLEKSRLLSDRFSAERPKGSFSTLEIQRTEQGDSAMYLCASTNTDGGSLVQPQHFGDGTRLSIL.

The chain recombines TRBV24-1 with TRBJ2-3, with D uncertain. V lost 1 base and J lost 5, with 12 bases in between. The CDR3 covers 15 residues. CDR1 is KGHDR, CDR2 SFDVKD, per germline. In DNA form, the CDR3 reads TGTGCCACCAGTGATTTTTTAGCTGATGGAGATACGCAGTATTTT. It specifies CATSDFLADGDTQYF.

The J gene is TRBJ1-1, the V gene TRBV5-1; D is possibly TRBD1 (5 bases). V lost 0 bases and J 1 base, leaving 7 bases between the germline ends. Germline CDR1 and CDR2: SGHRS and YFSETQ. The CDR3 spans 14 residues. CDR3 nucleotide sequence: TGCGCCAGCAGCTTGGGACAGCCGAACACTGAAGCTTTCTTT. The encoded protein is CASSLGQPNTEAFF. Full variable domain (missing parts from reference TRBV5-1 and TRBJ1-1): KAGVTQTPRYLIKTRGQQVTLSCSPISGHRSVSWYQQTPGQGLQFLFEYFSETQRNKGNFPGRFSGRQFSNSRSEMNVSTLELGDSALYLCASSLGQPNTEAFFGQGTRLTVV.

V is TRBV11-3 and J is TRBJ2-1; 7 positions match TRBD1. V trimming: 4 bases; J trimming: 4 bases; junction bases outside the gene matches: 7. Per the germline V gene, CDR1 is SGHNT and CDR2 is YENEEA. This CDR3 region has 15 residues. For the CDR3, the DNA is TGTGCCAGCAGCTCCCTCCACAGGGGTTACAATGAGCAGTTCTTC. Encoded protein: CASSSLHRGYNEQFF.